This record concerns one TCR beta chain sequence. Its antigen is unknown. Base qualities are not at hand, and no much larger clone is one base apart. The protocol used for the library was the immunoSEQ multiplex PCR assay. Imported from immuneACCESS, the table was reduced by TCRdb to in-frame sequences with V and J called. These copies leave out some clones; in studies compared against another copy, an unresolved V gene accounts for under half, and the cause of the remainder is not known. A total of over 20,000 clones appear in this sample, approximately 75% of them only once. The ten largest clones add up to roughly 1.4% of the sample. Trimming takes 2 bases from V and 4 bases from J, and the germline ends sit 8 bases apart. The CDR3 runs 13 amino acids, cysteine and phenylalanine included. Only CDR3 DNA is held: 39 bases, read in frame from base 1. CDR1 and CDR2 are drawn from the germline V gene: MDHEN, SYDVKM.

The data are from a study of preoperative IRX-2 immunotherapy in early breast cancer (dated by TCRdb to between 2018 and 2021). This sample's treatment or condition label indicates: preoperative locoregional IRX-2 cytokine immunotherapy. The samples were obtained from a phase Ib study that tested preoperative, locoregional IRX-2 cytokine immunotherapy designed to prime immune responses. Donors were patients with early-stage breast cancer who received IRX-2 before surgery. The chain employs TRBV28 and TRBJ1-2; TRBD1 could be the D gene, as 6 bases match. Here the sequenced sample was lymph node tissue, taken after IRX-2 immunotherapy. The source of this sequence is a human donor with breast cancer. The DNA sequence follows: TGTGCCAGCAGTTTAGGACAGCTCTATGGCTACACCTTC. Translated, it reads CASSLGQLYGYTF.